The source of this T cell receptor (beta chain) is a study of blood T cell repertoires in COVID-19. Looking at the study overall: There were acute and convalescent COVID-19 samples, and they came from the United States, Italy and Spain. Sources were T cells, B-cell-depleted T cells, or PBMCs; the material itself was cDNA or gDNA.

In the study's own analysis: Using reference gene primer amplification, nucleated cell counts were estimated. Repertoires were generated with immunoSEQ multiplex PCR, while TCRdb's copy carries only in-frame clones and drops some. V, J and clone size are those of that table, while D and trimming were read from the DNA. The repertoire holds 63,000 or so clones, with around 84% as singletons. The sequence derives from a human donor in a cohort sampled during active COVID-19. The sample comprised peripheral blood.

The CDR3 spells CASSQAEGQGYYEQYF. CDR3 coding DNA: TGCGCCAGCAGCCAAGCAGAGGGACAGGGGTACTACGAGCAGTACTTC. The V call is TRBV4-3, the J call TRBJ2-7, with TRBD1 identical over 10 bases. The CDR3 consists of 16 residues. Germline V gives CDR1 LGHNA, CDR2 YSLEER. The ends lost 1 base at V and 3 bases at J; junction bases unmatched: 6.